Below are 6 T cell receptor beta chains sequenced from a single sample in a study of blood T cells in healthy people across ages. The second PCR ran roughly 6 to 12 cycles with a sample-barcoded 5' primer and J-beta primers. One entry per CDR3 protein results from TCRdb running MiXCR on the 5' RACE reads. The repertoire holds about 290,000 distinct CDR3 sequences, with around 27% as singletons. The sample comprised blood. The receptors derive from a woman aged 65 to 85 in good health.

The CDR3 nucleotides read TGTGCCAGTAGGACGCGGGGCTCAGATACGCAGTATTTT. It is translated as CASRTRGSDTQYF. This chain links TRBV19 with TRBJ2-3; a possible D gene is TRBD2 (6 bases). There are 13 residues in the CDR3. The germline CDR1 and CDR2 sequences are LNHDA and SQIVND (reference sequence). V lost 6 bases and J 4 bases, leaving 11 bases between the germline ends.

This clonotype was observed at least ten times. This chain joins TRBV29-1 and TRBJ2-1; TRBD1 aligns across 7 bases. The CDR3 length is 15 residues. The ends lost 2 bases at V and 0 bases at J; junction bases unmatched: 4. Germline CDR1 is SQVTM and CDR2 is ANQGSEA. CDR3 loop: CSVESGTVSYNEQFF. The CDR3 nucleotides are TGCAGCGTTGAATCAGGGACAGTCTCCTACAATGAGCAGTTCTTC.

The table lists this clonotype with a few counts. The J gene is TRBJ1-2, the V gene TRBV28; 10 bases are shared with TRBD1. The junction had 7 bases not matched to a gene; V was cut back by 2 bases and J by 4 bases. The CDR3 is 16 amino acids. CDR1 and CDR2 from the germline V gene are MDHEN and SYDVKM. The CDR3 bases are TGTGCCAGCAGTTTACCCCGGAGACAGGGGGCCTATGGCTACACCTTC. Translation: CASSLPRRQGAYGYTF.

The chain's CDR3 is CSASEAGGYGKTQYF. The CDR3 coding sequence is TGCAGTGCCAGTGAAGCGGGAGGGTACGGGAAGACCCAGTACTTC. V usage is TRBV20-1 and J usage is TRBJ2-1, with 10 bases identical to TRBD2. The end of the DNA fits TRBJ2-5 better, so the J call may be wrong. CDR1 is DFQATT, CDR2 SNEGSKA, per germline (reference sequence). CDR3 size: 15 residues.

The chain employs TRBV20-1 and TRBJ2-2; D possibly corresponds to TRBD2 (6 bases). Trimming stripped 0 bases from V and 0 bases from J, with 11 bases between. This CDR3 is built from 16 residues. The germline V gene encodes CDR1 DFQATT and CDR2 SNEGSKA (reference sequence). CDR3 residues: CSARDHGGPNTGELFF. CDR3 bases: TGCAGTGCTAGAGATCACGGGGGTCCGAACACCGGGGAGCTGTTTTTT.

This clonotype turned up a few times. V gene TRBV28 combines with J gene TRBJ2-1, with TRBD1 matching over 7 bases. Germline V gene data show CDR1 as MDHEN and CDR2 as SYDVKM. V dropped 9 bases and J dropped 4; count of bases not matched to a gene: 9. The length of the CDR3 is 14 residues. The CDR3 region is CASGGQPPYNEQFF. CDR3 in DNA: TGTGCCAGTGGGGGACAGCCTCCATACAATGAGCAGTTCTTC.